Presented here are 4 T cell receptor beta chains from one specimen sequenced in a study of T cell repertoires in cytomegalovirus infection (dated by TCRdb to the late 2010s). The run used an Illumina HiSeq 1500. TCRdb reanalyzed the raw reads on its own, using fastp at Q25 for trimming and MiXCR for clone calling, and kept in-frame beta chains. Identical CDR3 protein sequences are pooled into one entry, listed with their most common genes and DNA. Present in this sample are fewer than 200,000 distinct CDR3 sequences, about 15% of which were seen just once. The ten biggest clones cover roughly 27% of the sample. The specimen was PBMCs. The receptor source for this set is a human donor in good health (CMV status not recorded). Some clones in this sample may be carry-over from other donors' samples.

The chain links TRBV24-1 to TRBJ1-5, with 9 nucleotides matching TRBD1. The J segment lost 2 bases and the V segment lost 3 bases, leaving 4 bases of the junction unmatched. Germline V lookup: CDR1 KGHDR, CDR2 SFDVKD. The CDR3 runs to 16 residues. CDR3 in amino acids: CATSDTTGGRNQPQHF. The CDR3 DNA follows: TGTGCCACCAGTGATACTACAGGGGGCCGCAATCAGCCCCAGCATTTT.

This clonotype showed up many times. The rearrangement links TRBV6-1 to TRBJ2-7; the D is unclear. The CDR3 has 15 amino acids. The V end lost 5 bases, the J end lost 0 bases, and 14 bases lay between the germline ends. CDR1 is MNHNS and CDR2 is SASEGT in the germline V gene. In DNA, the CDR3 is TGTGCCAGCAGTTTACAGTCGTACTCCTCCTACGAGCAGTACTTC. Encoded protein: CASSLQSYSSYEQYF.

This clonotype was recorded a few times. The gene calls are TRBV20-1 and TRBJ1-2; 7 positions match TRBD1. The germline V gene has CDR1 DFQATT and CDR2 SNEGSKA (reference sequence). CDR3 size: 18 residues. The V gene end was trimmed by 6 bases and the J gene end by 0 bases; junction bases not matched to a gene: 19. The CDR3 protein is CSALPLDRELGANYGYTF. In nucleotides, the CDR3 is TGCAGTGCCCTTCCCCTTGACAGGGAGCTCGGAGCTAACTATGGCTACACCTTC.

There are many counts of this clonotype. The chain couples TRBV6-5 to TRBJ1-2; TRBD1 might be the D (6 bases). The germline CDR1 and CDR2 sequences are MNHEY and SVGAGI. The V and J ends lost 0 bases and 4 bases respectively, with 15 bases between them. The CDR3 spans 16 residues. The DNA of the CDR3 is TGTGCCAGCAGTTACTCTAATTCCAGGGGAGGCTATGGCTACACCTTC. Its translation: CASSYSNSRGGYGYTF.